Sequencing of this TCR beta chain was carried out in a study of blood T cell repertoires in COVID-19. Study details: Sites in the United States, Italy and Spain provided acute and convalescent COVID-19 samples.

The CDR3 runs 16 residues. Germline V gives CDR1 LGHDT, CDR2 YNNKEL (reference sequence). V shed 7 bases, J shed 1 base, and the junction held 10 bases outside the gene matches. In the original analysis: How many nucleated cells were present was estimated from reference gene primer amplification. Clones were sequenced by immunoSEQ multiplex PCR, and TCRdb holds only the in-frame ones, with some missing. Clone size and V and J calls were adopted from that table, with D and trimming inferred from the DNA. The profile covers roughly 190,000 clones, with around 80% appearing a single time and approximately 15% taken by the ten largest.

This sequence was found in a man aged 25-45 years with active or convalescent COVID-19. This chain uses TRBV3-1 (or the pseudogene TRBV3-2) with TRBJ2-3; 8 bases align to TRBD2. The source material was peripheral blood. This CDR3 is CASTQGGGGRTDTQYF. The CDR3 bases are TGTGCCAGCACCCAGGGCGGCGGGGGGCGCACAGATACGCAGTATTTT.